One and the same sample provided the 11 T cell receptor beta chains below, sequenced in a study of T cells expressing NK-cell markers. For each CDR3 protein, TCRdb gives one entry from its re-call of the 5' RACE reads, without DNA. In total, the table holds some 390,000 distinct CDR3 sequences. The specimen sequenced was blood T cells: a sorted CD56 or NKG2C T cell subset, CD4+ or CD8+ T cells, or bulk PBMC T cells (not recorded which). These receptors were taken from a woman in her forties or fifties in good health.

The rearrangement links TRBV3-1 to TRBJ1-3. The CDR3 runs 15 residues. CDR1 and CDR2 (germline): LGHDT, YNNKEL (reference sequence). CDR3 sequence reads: CASSPEMGSGNTIYF.

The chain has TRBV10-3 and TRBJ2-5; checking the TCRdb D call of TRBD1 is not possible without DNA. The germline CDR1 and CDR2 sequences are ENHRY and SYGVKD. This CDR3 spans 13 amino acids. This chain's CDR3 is CATLDPGDETQYF.

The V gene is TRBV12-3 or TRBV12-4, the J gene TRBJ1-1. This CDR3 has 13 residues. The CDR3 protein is CASSLARHTEAFF.

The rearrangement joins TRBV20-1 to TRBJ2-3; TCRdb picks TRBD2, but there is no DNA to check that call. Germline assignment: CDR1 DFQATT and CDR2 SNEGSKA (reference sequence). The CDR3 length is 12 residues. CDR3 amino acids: CSRASGSRTQYF.

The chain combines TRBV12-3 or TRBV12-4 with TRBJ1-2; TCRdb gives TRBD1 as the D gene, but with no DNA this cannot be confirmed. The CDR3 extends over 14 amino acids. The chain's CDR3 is CASRPSGVGYGYTF.

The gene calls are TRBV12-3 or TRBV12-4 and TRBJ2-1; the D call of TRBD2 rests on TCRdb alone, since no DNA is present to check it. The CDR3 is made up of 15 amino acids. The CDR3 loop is CASTTGTSQYNEQFF.

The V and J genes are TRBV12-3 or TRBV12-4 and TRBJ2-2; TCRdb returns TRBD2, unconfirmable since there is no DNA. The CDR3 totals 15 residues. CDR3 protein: CASNRLAGSPGELFF.

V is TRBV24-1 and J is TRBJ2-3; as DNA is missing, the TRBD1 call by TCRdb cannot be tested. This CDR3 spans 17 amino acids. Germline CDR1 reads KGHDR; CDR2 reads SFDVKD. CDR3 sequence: CATESPGTGDVPDTQYF.

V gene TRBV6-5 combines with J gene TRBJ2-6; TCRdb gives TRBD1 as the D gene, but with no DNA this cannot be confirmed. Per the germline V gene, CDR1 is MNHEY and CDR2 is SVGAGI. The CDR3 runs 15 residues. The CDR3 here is CASLSGSPGANVLTF.

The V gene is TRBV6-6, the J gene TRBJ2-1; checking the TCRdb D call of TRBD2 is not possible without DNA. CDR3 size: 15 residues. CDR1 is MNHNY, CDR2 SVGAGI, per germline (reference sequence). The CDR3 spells CASSAGLAGRNEQFF.

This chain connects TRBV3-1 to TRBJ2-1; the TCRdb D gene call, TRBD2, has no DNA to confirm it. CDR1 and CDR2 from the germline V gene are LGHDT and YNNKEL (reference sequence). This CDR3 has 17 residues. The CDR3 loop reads CASSPPLAGIVGDEQFF.